Shown below are 5 T cell receptor beta chains from a single sample sequenced in a study of PD-1 blockade in classical Hodgkin lymphoma. Stated time point: cycle 4 day 1 (C4D1), after around six weeks of nivolumab. Each patient relapsed following autologous stem cell transplantation, and prior brentuximab vedotin exposure differed. Purified CD4+ T cells were obtained from thawed PBMCs through magnetic negative selection. Some clones are missing from TCRdb's copy, which holds only in-frame ones; the method was immunoSEQ multiplex PCR. The sample contains 30,000 or so clones, roughly 80% of which appear only once. Sequenced material: CD4+ T cells from blood, taken before the fourth cycle of nivolumab. The receptors were gathered from a human donor with classical Hodgkin lymphoma.

This chain connects TRBV4-2 to TRBJ2-1; D is uncertain. This CDR3 has 17 amino acids. Germline CDR1 reads LGHNA; CDR2 reads YNFKEQ. Trimming took 0 bases from V and 5 from J, leaving 17 bases between them. CDR3 loop: CASSQDGVGGPDNEQFF. For the CDR3, the DNA is TGTGCCAGCAGCCAAGATGGGGTCGGCGGACCTGACAATGAGCAGTTCTTC.

V and J are TRBV27 and TRBJ2-3; 11 positions agree with TRBD2. The length of the CDR3 is 19 residues. CDR1 is MNHEY, CDR2 SMNVEV, per germline (reference sequence). With 4 bases clipped from V and 6 bases from J, the junction kept 18 bases outside the gene matches. The CDR3 region has the DNA TGTGCCAGCAGTTGGCTGGGGTTGGTTAGCGGGGGGGCCCAGGATACGCAGTATTTT. Encoded protein: CASSWLGLVSGGAQDTQYF.

The V call is TRBV5-1, the J call TRBJ2-2; D call uncertain. The CDR3 is made up of 14 amino acids. The V end lost 1 base, the J end lost 1 base, and 5 bases lay between the germline ends. Germline loops: CDR1 SGHRS, CDR2 YFSETQ. CDR3 residues: CASSLLLNTGELFF. The DNA of the CDR3 is TGCGCCAGCAGCTTGCTACTGAACACCGGGGAGCTGTTTTTT. Full variable domain (missing parts from reference TRBV5-1 and TRBJ2-2): KAGVTQTPRYLIKTRGQQVTLSCSPISGHRSVSWYQQTPGQGLQFLFEYFSETQRNKGNFPGRFSGRQFSNSRSEMNVSTLELGDSALYLCASSLLLNTGELFFGEGSRLTVL.

V and J are TRBV5-1 and TRBJ1-2; D is ambiguous. The CDR3 has 16 amino acids. Deletions cut 6 bases from V and 4 bases from J, with 22 bases between. From germline, CDR1 is SGHRS and CDR2 YFSETQ. The CDR3 spells CASTTQPVGGTYGYTF. As DNA, the CDR3 is TGCGCCAGCACCACCCAGCCGGTAGGCGGAACCTATGGCTACACCTTC.

In this sample, this clone turned up a few times. The rearrangement joins TRBV6-6 to TRBJ2-5, with 8 bases identical to TRBD2. The CDR3 has 15 residues. The trim removed 7 bases at V and 3 bases at J, leaving 10 bases unmatched. Germline assignment: CDR1 MNHNY and CDR2 SVGAGI (reference sequence). CDR3 sequence (DNA): TGTGCCAGCACCCCCCGGCGGGGGGCCGAAGAGACCCAGTACTTC. Amino acid sequence: CASTPRRGAEETQYF.